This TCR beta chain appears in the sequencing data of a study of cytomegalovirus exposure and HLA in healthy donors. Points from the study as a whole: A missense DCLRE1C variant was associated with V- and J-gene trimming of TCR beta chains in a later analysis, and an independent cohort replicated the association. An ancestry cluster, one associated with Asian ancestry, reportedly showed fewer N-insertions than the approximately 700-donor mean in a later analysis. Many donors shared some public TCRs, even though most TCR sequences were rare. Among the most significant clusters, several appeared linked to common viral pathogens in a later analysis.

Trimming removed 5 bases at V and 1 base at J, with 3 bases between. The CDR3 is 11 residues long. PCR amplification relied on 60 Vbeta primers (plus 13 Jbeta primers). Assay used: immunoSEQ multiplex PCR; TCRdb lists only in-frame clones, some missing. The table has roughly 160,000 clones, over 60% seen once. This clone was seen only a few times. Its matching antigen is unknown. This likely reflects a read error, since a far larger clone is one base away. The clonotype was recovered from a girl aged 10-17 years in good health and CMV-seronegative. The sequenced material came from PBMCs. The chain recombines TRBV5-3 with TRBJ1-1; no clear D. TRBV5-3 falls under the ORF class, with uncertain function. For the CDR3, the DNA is TGTGCCAGAAGGAGGAACACTGAAGCTTTCTTT. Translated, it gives CARRRNTEAFF.